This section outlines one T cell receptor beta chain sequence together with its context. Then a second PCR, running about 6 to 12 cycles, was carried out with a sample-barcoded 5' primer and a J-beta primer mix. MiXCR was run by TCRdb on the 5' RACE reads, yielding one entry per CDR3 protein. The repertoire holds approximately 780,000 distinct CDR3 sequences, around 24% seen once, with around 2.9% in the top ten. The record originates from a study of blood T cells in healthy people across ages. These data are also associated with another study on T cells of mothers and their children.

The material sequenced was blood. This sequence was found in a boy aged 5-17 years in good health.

The CDR3 reads CASSSGLADPYNEQFF. The CDR3 coding sequence is TGTGCCAGCAGCTCGGGACTAGCCGATCCATACAATGAGCAGTTCTTC. The chain is built from TRBV7-9 and TRBJ2-1; 9 bases are a match to TRBD2. Looked up from germline, CDR1 is SEHNR and CDR2 is FQNEAQ (reference sequence). The CDR3 is 16 residues long. The V and J ends lost 4 bases and 4 bases, in that order; junction bases with no gene match: 8. Full variable domain (remainder filled in from reference TRBV7-9 and TRBJ2-1): DTGVSQNPRHKITKRGQNVTFRCDPISEHNRLYWYRQTLGQGPEFLTYFQNEAQLEKSRLLSDRFSAERPKGSFSTLEIQRTEQGDSAMYLCASSSGLADPYNEQFFGPGTRLTVL.